The 22 T cell receptor beta chains below all came from one sample that was sequenced in a study of Tregs in tolerant kidney transplant recipients. Sequencing was performed with immunoSEQ multiplex PCR; in TCRdb, only in-frame clones are kept and a portion is missing. The sample includes 50,000 to 55,000 clones, around 90% of them seen just once. Recipients received nonmyeloablative bone marrow transplants from related graft donors, with transient mixed chimerism. The sample consisted of CD8+ T cells from blood (PBMCs), taken 24 months after the transplant. Receptors originate from a human patient who received a combined kidney and bone marrow transplant. Some T cells may be supplied by the graft donor.

This chain connects TRBV6-5 to TRBJ1-3, with D possibly matching TRBD1 (6 bases). This CDR3 is built from 14 residues. The germline gives CDR1 MNHEY, CDR2 SVGAGI. V shed 9 bases and J shed 0 bases, with 12 bases lying between them. The CDR3 sequence is CASLDSLSGNTIYF. In nucleotides, the CDR3 is TGTGCCAGTCTGGACAGTCTCTCTGGAAACACCATATATTTT.

The chain joins TRBV7-2 to TRBJ2-1, with 8 positions matching TRBD2. With V trimmed by 1 base and J by 7 bases, 12 bases remained unmatched. In germline, CDR1 is SGHTA, CDR2 FQGNSA. The CDR3 is 17 amino acids. The CDR3 reads CASSLVGRGLVVNEQFF. In DNA, the CDR3 is TGTGCCAGCAGCTTAGTAGGACGGGGACTAGTTGTAAATGAGCAGTTCTTC.

In nucleotides, the CDR3 is TGTGCCTGGAGTGTACTAGCGGGGGAGCAGTACTTC. Translating it yields CAWSVLAGEQYF. The chain employs TRBV30 and TRBJ2-7, with 10 bases fitting TRBD2. CDR3 size: 12 residues. Trimming removed 0 bases from V and 7 bases from J; junction bases left unmatched: 0. The V gene's germline CDR1 is GTSNPN and CDR2 SVGIG (reference sequence).

The V and J genes are TRBV6-1 and TRBJ2-7; D is unresolved. V was trimmed by 7 bases and J by 3 bases, leaving 10 bases between them. The CDR3 loop spans 12 amino acids. Germline V gene lookup returns CDR1 MNHNS and CDR2 SASEGT. CDR3: CASTEGGYEQYF. The CDR3 DNA follows: TGTGCCAGCACAGAAGGCGGCTACGAGCAGTACTTC.

The rearrangement links TRBV4-3 to TRBJ2-3; 12 positions agree with TRBD2. Per the germline V gene, CDR1 is LGHNA and CDR2 is YSLEER. After removal of 0 bases from V and 6 bases from J, the junction contained 13 bases not matched to a gene. The CDR3 extends over 19 amino acids. CDR3 nucleotides: TGCGCCAGCAGCCAAGATCCGGTAGCTAGCGGGGGGGCCTGGGATACGCAGTATTTT. Translation: CASSQDPVASGGAWDTQYF.

The chain combines TRBV27 with TRBJ1-6, with 8 bases that match TRBD1. V trimming: 5 bases; J trimming: 10 bases; junction bases outside the gene matches: 10. The germline CDR1 and CDR2 sequences are MNHEY and SMNVEV (reference sequence). The CDR3 extends over 15 amino acids. The CDR3 spells CASSRRLQGVSPLHF. Here the CDR3 DNA reads TGTGCCAGCAGTAGACGGCTACAGGGGGTGTCACCCCTCCACTTT.

The table lists this clone with a count of one. The chain combines TRBV4-3 with TRBJ2-6, with 7 bases that match TRBD2. The CDR3 extends over 17 amino acids. CDR1 LGHNA and CDR2 YSLEER come from the germline V gene. Losses at the gene ends were 0 bases for V and 2 bases for J; bases not matched to a gene: 4. The chain's CDR3 is CASSQDHTSAGANVLTF. CDR3 nucleotides: TGCGCCAGCAGCCAAGACCACACTAGCGCTGGGGCCAACGTCCTGACTTTC.

The J gene is TRBJ1-6, the V gene TRBV4-2; the D is unclear. Germline V gives CDR1 LGHNA, CDR2 YNFKEQ. CDR3 length equals 16 residues. Trimming left V 5 bases short and J 0 bases short, with 11 bases between. CDR3 loop: CASSLASSSYNSPLHF. The CDR3 nucleotides are TGTGCCAGCAGCTTGGCTTCAAGCTCCTATAATTCACCCCTCCACTTT.

This chain joins TRBV28 and TRBJ2-1; possibly TRBD2 for D (7 bases). Germline-derived CDR1 and CDR2 are MDHEN and SYDVKM. The CDR3 consists of 13 residues. The V end lost 3 bases, the J end lost 10 bases, and 13 bases lay between the germline ends. The CDR3 DNA reads as TGTGCCAGCAGTTTCGGGGGAGGGGGAGAGCAGTTCTTC. Its translation is CASSFGGGGEQFF.

This chain uses TRBV27 with TRBJ2-2, with D unclear. Germline CDR1 is MNHEY and CDR2 is SMNVEV (reference sequence). V was cut by 3 bases and J by 2 bases, with 10 bases left in between. The CDR3 has 15 residues. The CDR3 DNA sequence: TGTGCCAGCAGTTTGGGCCCCGGCAACACCGGGGAGCTGTTTTTT. It translates to CASSLGPGNTGELFF.

The chain uses TRBV30 and TRBJ2-7; 11 nucleotides align to TRBD2. CDR1 and CDR2 from the germline V gene are GTSNPN and SVGIG (reference sequence). V gave up 4 bases and J gave up 5 bases; unmatched junction bases: 13. The CDR3 has 16 residues. The CDR3 spells CAWKSGASGRYHEQYF. The CDR3 coding sequence is TGTGCCTGGAAATCCGGGGCTAGCGGGAGGTACCACGAGCAGTACTTC.

This chain joins TRBV4-3 and TRBJ2-1; TRBD1 aligns across 9 bases. The CDR3 is made up of 14 amino acids. Per germline, CDR1 LGHNA and CDR2 YSLEER. Trimming removed 7 bases from V and 10 bases from J; junction bases left unmatched: 11. The CDR3 DNA sequence: TGCGCCAGCACCCTAACTCGGGGACAGGGAGAGCAGTTCTTC. This gives the protein CASTLTRGQGEQFF.

This rearrangement joins TRBV6-6 to TRBJ1-1; D remains unclear. V lost 2 bases to trimming and J lost 1 base, with 5 bases between them. Germline loops: CDR1 MNHNY, CDR2 SVGAGI (reference sequence). The CDR3 extends over 13 amino acids. In DNA, the CDR3 is TGTGCCAGCAGTTACGAACAGAACACTGAAGCTTTCTTT. Amino acid sequence: CASSYEQNTEAFF.

The chain is built from TRBV4-1 and TRBJ2-7, with D possibly matching TRBD1 (5 bases). The V end lost 2 bases, the J end lost 4 bases, and 18 bases lay between the germline ends. The germline gives CDR1 MGHRA, CDR2 YSYEKL. This CDR3 is 16 amino acids long. CDR3 protein: CASSQKPAGYSYEQYF. The CDR3 region has the DNA TGCGCCAGCAGCCAAAAACCAGCAGGGTATTCGTACGAGCAGTACTTC.

A note on this clone: Additional DNA sequences in this sample encode the identical CDR3. The rearrangement uses TRBV4-2 and TRBJ1-5, with a possible D match to TRBD1 (6 bases). Germline V gene sequence: CDR1 LGHNA, CDR2 YNFKEQ. The CDR3 is made up of 16 amino acids. The germline V and J ends were trimmed by 2 bases and 9 bases, with 20 bases remaining between them. The CDR3, as DNA: TGTGCCAGCAGCCAATTGGACAGCGCAAAAGGTTGGCCCCAGCATTTT. This translates into CASSQLDSAKGWPQHF.

In regard to this clone: A junction end diverges from the germline sequence, so it may reflect a read error. The rearrangement links TRBV5-4 to TRBJ2-7; 10 bases line up with TRBD1. The CDR3 runs to 17 residues. Per germline, CDR1 SGHNT and CDR2 YYREEE (reference sequence). For the CDR3, the DNA is TGTGCCAGCAGCACCCGGGACAGGGGAGGGAGCGGTTACGAGCAGCACTTC. Protein product: CASSTRDRGGSGYEQHF.

This clone is judged hyperexpanded (1% or more). This chain uses TRBV6-5 with TRBJ1-2, with 8 nucleotides matching TRBD1. The CDR3 sequence is 16 residues long. The germline V gene has CDR1 MNHEY and CDR2 SVGAGI. Unmatched junction bases numbered 6, after V lost 0 bases and J lost 3 bases. The DNA for the CDR3 is TGTGCCAGCAGTTACTCGATGACAGGGGAATACTATGGCTACACCTTC. Translation: CASSYSMTGEYYGYTF.

The chain combines TRBV7-3 with TRBJ2-5, with TRBD2 matching 14 bases. Trimming removed 5 bases from V and 5 bases from J; junction bases left unmatched: 7. CDR1 and CDR2 (germline): SGHTA, FQGTGA. This CDR3 is built from 16 residues. CDR3: CASSPRLAGGPETQYF. The CDR3 region has the DNA TGTGCCAGCAGCCCACGACTAGCGGGGGGGCCGGAGACCCAGTACTTC.

The chain is built from TRBV7-6 and TRBJ2-1; a possible D gene is TRBD1 (5 bases). Trimming cost V 3 bases and J 6 bases, with 9 bases left between them. The CDR3 has 13 amino acids. Germline values: CDR1 SGHVS, CDR2 FNYEAQ. Here the CDR3 reads CASSFTDSNEQFF. CDR3 coding DNA: TGTGCCAGCAGCTTCACCGACAGCAATGAGCAGTTCTTC.

This clone appeared once. The chain uses TRBV19 and TRBJ1-5; TRBD1 matches at 7 bases. J lost 0 bases, V lost 3 bases, and 2 bases had no gene match. There are 15 residues in the CDR3. Germline CDR1 LNHDA, CDR2 SQIVND (reference sequence). This CDR3 is CASSIDRVSNQPQHF. The CDR3, as DNA: TGTGCCAGTAGTATCGACAGGGTTAGCAATCAGCCCCAGCATTTT. Drawing the rest from reference TRBV19 and TRBJ1-5, the complete variable domain is DGGITQSPKYLFRKEGQNVTLSCEQNLNHDAMYWYRQDPGQGLRLIYYSQIVNDFQKGDIAEGYSVSREKKESFPLTVTSAQKNPTAFYLCASSIDRVSNQPQHFGDGTRLSIL.

The V call is TRBV4-1, the J call TRBJ2-5; TRBD2 matches at 11 bases. The CDR3 runs 17 residues. Trimming cost V 1 base and J 1 base; bases outside gene matches: 5. Germline V gives CDR1 MGHRA, CDR2 YSYEKL. CDR3: CASSQVAGGRFQETQYF. The CDR3 region has the DNA TGCGCCAGCAGCCAAGTAGCGGGGGGGCGATTCCAAGAGACCCAGTACTTC.

V gene TRBV4-2 combines with J gene TRBJ2-7; 8 positions match TRBD1. J gave up 0 bases and V 5 bases, and 3 bases lay outside the gene matches. Germline V gene lookup returns CDR1 LGHNA and CDR2 YNFKEQ. CDR3 length: 14 amino acids. The CDR3 DNA reads as TGTGCCAGCAGCGTTACAGGGGGCTCCTACGAGCAGTACTTC. Its translation is CASSVTGGSYEQYF.